The entry below describes one TCR beta chain. Its target is not known. The data were taken from a study of graft-versus-host responses after intestinal transplantation. Broader study findings: In recipient marrow, GvH clones were found, and some appeared first in ileum or blood.

Deletions cut 0 bases from V and 2 bases from J, with 17 bases between. Germline CDR1 and CDR2: SGHRS and YFSETQ. The CDR3 loop spans 17 amino acids. This table comes from immunoSEQ multiplex PCR, and its TCRdb copy is limited to in-frame clones, with some not included. Among 8,500 to 10,000 clones listed, about 90% were seen once. V gene TRBV5-1 combines with J gene TRBJ2-5; maybe TRBD1 (5 bases). This TCR derives from a human patient who received an intestinal transplant, so some T cells may come from the graft donor. Here the sequenced sample was PBMCs, taken about 47 days after intestinal transplant. The CDR3: CASSLALRQSHQETQYF. The CDR3 DNA reads as TGCGCCAGCAGCTTGGCCCTGAGACAGAGTCATCAAGAGACCCAGTACTTC.